This TCR beta chain was captured by sequencing in a study of CXCR3 chemokines and chemotherapy response in bladder cancer (dated by TCRdb to between 2021 and 2024). General notes on the study: The study set out to examine whether the activity of the CXCR3 chemokine system within tumors predicted response to chemotherapy in human bladder cancer.

The library relied on PCR. The sequencer was an Illumina HiSeq 2500. Using fastp at Q25 and MiXCR, TCRdb reprocessed the public reads and kept productive beta chains. Each entry is one CDR3 protein sequence, shown with its most common DNA and genes. The sample table contains several thousand distinct CDR3 sequences; only one count was recorded for 25% to 30% of them. Together, the top ten hold roughly 13% of the sample. In its sample, this clonotype comes out as medium-sized (0.01 to 0.1%). The antigen it recognizes is unknown. Base qualities are not at hand, and no much larger clone is one base apart. From the cysteine up to the phenylalanine, the CDR3 has a length of 13 residues. The sequence is cut down to CDR3 DNA, 39 bases in frame from base 1. The trim is 8 bases for V and 5 bases for J, with a gap of 13 bases between the germline ends. As encoded in the germline V gene (reference sequence), CDR1 is LNHDA while CDR2 is SQIVND.

This chain joins TRBV19 to TRBJ1-5, with the D gene not confidently named. Sampling was conducted from a patient whose treatment included neoadjuvant chemotherapy. This TCR came from a human donor with bladder cancer that did not respond to neoadjuvant chemotherapy. CDR3 loop: CASSERLDQPQHF. The DNA sequence reads TGTGCCAGTTCGGAACGGTTAGATCAGCCCCAGCATTTT.